This entry lists 26 T cell receptor beta chains sequenced from one sample in a study of vaccination effects on CD4 cells after COVID-19 (dated by TCRdb to between 2021 and 2022). Their target antigens are unknown. After more than 9 days of culture, CD4+ T cells were isolated with the EasySep CD4+ T cell isolation kit. Participants received two doses of either the BNT162b2 or the mRNA-1273 mRNA SARS-CoV-2 vaccine. Library method: the immunoSEQ multiplex PCR assay. Sourced from immuneACCESS, this table was stored by TCRdb with only in-frame sequences that have V and J called. A share of the clones is absent; for the studies checked, an unresolved V gene accounts for under half, and the remainder has no known explanation. This sample gives about 57,000 clones in total; nearly 80% of them show up just once. Clones ranked in the top ten supply around 4% of the sample. Sample: CD4+ T cells from PBMCs cultured without peptide, taken after COVID-19 vaccination. The receptor set was obtained from a human donor who received a COVID-19 vaccine.

The J gene is TRBJ2-3, the V gene TRBV18; TRBD2 matches 8 bases. The V gene's germline CDR1 is KGHSH and CDR2 LQKENI. The V segment lost 3 bases and the J segment 4 bases; nucleotides outside the gene matches: 3. The CDR3 spans 14 residues. This chain's CDR3 is CASSPFGRADTQYF. The CDR3 DNA reads as TGTGCCAGCTCACCCTTCGGGAGGGCAGATACGCAGTATTTT.

This rearrangement joins TRBV27 to TRBJ2-6; D may match TRBD1 or TRBD2 (5 bases each). V lost 2 bases and J 0 bases, leaving 17 bases between the germline ends. Germline V lookup: CDR1 MNHEY, CDR2 SMNVEV (reference sequence). CDR3 length: 19 residues. CDR3 in amino acids: CASSLTGTGRLSGANVLTF. The CDR3, as DNA: TGTGCCAGCAGTTTAACGGGGACGGGGCGACTCTCTGGGGCCAACGTCCTGACTTTC. Based on the CDR3 plus reference TRBV27 and TRBJ2-6, the full variable domain is EAQVTQNPRYLITVTGKKLTVTCSQNMNHEYMSWYRQDPGLGLRQIYYSMNVEVTDKGDVPEGYKVSRKEKRNFPLILESPSPNQTSLYFCASSLTGTGRLSGANVLTFGAGSRLTVL.

This chain connects TRBV5-1 to TRBJ2-7; 9 nucleotides align to TRBD2. CDR3 length equals 15 residues. CDR1 and CDR2 (germline): SGHRS, YFSETQ. The V gene end was trimmed by 1 base and the J gene end by 3 bases; junction bases not matched to a gene: 5. The CDR3 loop reads CASSLRAGGHYEQYF. CDR3 coding DNA: TGCGCCAGCAGCTTGCGCGCGGGAGGGCACTACGAGCAGTACTTC.

The chain joins TRBV10-3 to TRBJ2-1; 7 bases agree with TRBD1. The junction had 4 bases not matched to a gene; V was cut back by 11 bases and J by 3 bases. Germline loops: CDR1 ENHRY, CDR2 SYGVKD. The CDR3 consists of 12 residues. CDR3 loop: CAAGGIYNEQFF. The CDR3 DNA reads TGTGCCGCAGGGGGAATCTACAATGAGCAGTTCTTC.

The chain's CDR3 is CASSLAAGAGTEAFF. The CDR3 DNA is TGTGCCAGCAGCTTGGCCGCAGGGGCGGGCACTGAAGCTTTCTTT. The gene calls are TRBV5-4 and TRBJ1-1, with D possibly matching TRBD1 (6 bases). There are 15 residues in the CDR3. Looked up from germline, CDR1 is SGHNT and CDR2 is YYREEE (reference sequence). V was pared by 0 bases and J by 4 bases, with 13 bases between.

The chain is built from TRBV20-1 and TRBJ2-5, with no clear D. The CDR3 has 10 residues. The germline V gene has CDR1 DFQATT and CDR2 SNEGSKA (reference sequence). The V gene lost 6 bases and the J gene lost 4 bases, with 6 bases spanning the gap. The CDR3 reads CSAVGETQYF. The CDR3 region has the DNA TGCAGTGCAGTAGGAGAGACCCAGTACTTC.

V and J are TRBV5-4 and TRBJ2-1; 12 bases map to TRBD2. This CDR3 has 16 amino acids. After removal of 3 bases from V and 4 bases from J, the junction contained 5 bases not matched to a gene. CDR1 and CDR2 from the germline V gene are SGHNT and YYREEE (reference sequence). CDR3 nucleotide sequence: TGTGCCAGCAGCTCATCTAGCGGGAGGGTATACAATGAGCAGTTCTTC. Translation gives CASSSSSGRVYNEQFF.

This rearrangement joins TRBV20-1 to TRBJ2-5; the D gene is possibly TRBD2 (5 bases). The CDR3 runs 11 residues. Germline CDR1 and CDR2: DFQATT and SNEGSKA (reference sequence). V lost 3 bases and J 9 bases, leaving 11 bases between the germline ends. DNA of the CDR3: TGCAGTGCTAGGATTCGGGGAGCCCAGTACTTC. Its protein product is CSARIRGAQYF.

The V call is TRBV19, the J call TRBJ2-3; a weak D match, TRBD2 (6 bases). V gave up 7 bases and J gave up 0 bases, with 14 bases separating them. Germline CDR1 reads LNHDA; CDR2 reads SQIVND (reference sequence). The CDR3 spans 15 residues. Here the CDR3 DNA reads TGTGCCAGTACACGCGCGGGGCTTAGCACAGATACGCAGTATTTT. Translation gives CASTRAGLSTDTQYF.

The chain is built from TRBV24-1 and TRBJ2-2, with 8 bases matching TRBD1. Germline CDR1 and CDR2: KGHDR and SFDVKD. This CDR3 is built from 14 residues. V trimming: 5 bases; J trimming: 7 bases; junction bases outside the gene matches: 5. The CDR3 coding sequence is TGTGCCACCAGTGTCAACAGGGGGTTCGGGGAGCTGTTTTTT. Translation gives CATSVNRGFGELFF.

The chain carries TRBV3-1 (or the pseudogene TRBV3-2) and TRBJ2-7; tentative D call: TRBD2 (6 bases). Trimming took 2 bases from V and 4 from J, leaving 12 bases between them. Germline loops: CDR1 LGHDT, CDR2 YNNKEL (reference sequence). The CDR3 totals 14 residues. The CDR3 coding sequence is TGTGCCAGCAGCCAATCCGGGGGTGGGTACGAGCAGTACTTC. This codes for CASSQSGGGYEQYF.

The chain is built from TRBV6-1 and TRBJ1-1; possible D gene TRBD1, 5 bases. V gave up 5 bases and J gave up 11 bases, with 12 bases separating them. This CDR3 is built from 11 residues. Germline V gene lookup returns CDR1 MNHNS and CDR2 SASEGT. CDR3: CASSFGGEAFF. CDR3 DNA sequence: TGTGCCAGCAGTTTCGGGGGAGAGGCTTTCTTT.

The V call is TRBV6-5, the J call TRBJ1-3; TRBD1 might be the D (6 bases). V shed 4 bases and J shed 2 bases, with 9 bases lying between them. This CDR3 spans 14 amino acids. The germline gives CDR1 MNHEY, CDR2 SVGAGI. CDR3 protein: CASSLQGTGNTIYF. The CDR3 DNA follows: TGTGCCAGCAGTTTACAGGGAACTGGAAACACCATATATTTT.

The rearrangement links TRBV5-5 to TRBJ1-4; no definite D call. Trimming took off 0 bases at V and 0 bases at J, with 6 bases between the two ends. CDR3 length: 15 amino acids. Germline CDR1 is SGHKS and CDR2 is YYEKEE (reference sequence). This CDR3 is CASSLEGTTNEKLFF. DNA for the CDR3: TGTGCCAGCAGCTTGGAAGGTACAACTAATGAAAAACTGTTTTTT.

This clone has a single count. This rearrangement joins TRBV6-5 to TRBJ1-3, with D hard to call. This CDR3 has 14 amino acids. CDR1 and CDR2 from the germline V gene are MNHEY and SVGAGI. V lost 9 bases and J 0 bases, leaving 12 bases between the germline ends. The CDR3 DNA reads as TGTGCCAGTAAAACCGGCTTCTCTGGAAACACCATATATTTT. Encoded protein: CASKTGFSGNTIYF.

This sequence joins TRBV5-4 and TRBJ2-7; 11 nucleotides agree with TRBD2. CDR3 length equals 16 residues. After removal of 2 bases from V and 4 bases from J, the junction contained 8 bases not matched to a gene. The V gene's germline CDR1 is SGHNT and CDR2 YYREEE (reference sequence). The CDR3 is CASSFHMTSGIYEQYF. The CDR3 DNA reads TGTGCCAGCAGCTTTCACATGACTAGCGGGATATACGAGCAGTACTTC.

This chain joins TRBV4-2 and TRBJ2-3, with TRBD2 matching over 7 bases. The CDR3 is 17 residues long. Per germline, CDR1 LGHNA and CDR2 YNFKEQ. The junction had 10 bases not matched to a gene; V was cut back by 0 bases and J by 4 bases. CDR3 bases: TGTGCCAGCAGCCAAGATCCTCGCGGGAGAATCCCAGATACGCAGTATTTT. Protein sequence: CASSQDPRGRIPDTQYF.

The table lists this clone with a count of one. The CDR3 DNA sequence: TGCGCCAGCAGCTTGGATGGCACCTCCTACGAGCAGTACTTC. It specifies CASSLDGTSYEQYF. The genes are TRBV5-1 and TRBJ2-7; D call uncertain. The CDR3 runs to 14 residues. Germline CDR1 is SGHRS and CDR2 is YFSETQ. The V gene lost 0 bases and the J gene lost 0 bases, with 7 bases spanning the gap.

This chain uses TRBV14 with TRBJ2-3, with D unclear. The CDR3 runs to 11 residues. Germline V gene sequence: CDR1 SGHDN, CDR2 FVKESK. V was clipped by 4 bases and J by 7 bases, with 6 bases between them. Here the CDR3 DNA reads TGTGCCAGCAGCCTTAAAAATACGCAGTATTTT. Translating it yields CASSLKNTQYF.

V usage is TRBV30 and J usage is TRBJ2-7; TRBD2 aligns across 8 bases. The CDR3 loop spans 15 amino acids. The V gene's germline CDR1 is GTSNPN and CDR2 SVGIG (reference sequence). V shed 2 bases, J shed 0 bases, and the junction held 6 bases outside the gene matches. This CDR3 reads CAWSLSGGYSYEQYF. CDR3 DNA sequence: TGTGCCTGGAGTCTCAGCGGGGGATACTCCTACGAGCAGTACTTC.

The CDR3 DNA is TGTGCCAGCAGTGTAAATTCTTACGAGCAGTACTTC. Protein sequence: CASSVNSYEQYF. V and J are TRBV2 and TRBJ2-7, with no clear D. The CDR3 contains 12 residues. Germline CDR1 and CDR2: SNHLY and FYNNEI. Trimming cost V 4 bases and J 4 bases, with 8 bases left between them. Supplemented by reference TRBV2 and TRBJ2-7, the full variable domain reads EPEVTQTPSHQVTQMGQEVILRCVPISNHLYFYWYRQILGQKVEFLVSFYNNEISEKSEIFDDQFSVERPDGSNFTLKIRSTKLEDSAMYFCASSVNSYEQYFGPGTRLTVT.

V is TRBV18 and J is TRBJ2-1; a possible D gene is TRBD2 (5 bases). From germline, CDR1 is KGHSH and CDR2 LQKENI. The CDR3 runs to 16 residues. V gave up 3 bases and J gave up 3 bases, with 15 bases separating them. The CDR3, as DNA: TGTGCCAGCTCACCCCAACAGCGGTTGGACTACAATGAGCAGTTCTTC. Protein product: CASSPQQRLDYNEQFF. Full variable domain (rest looked up from reference TRBV18 and TRBJ2-1): NAGVMQNPRHLVRRRGQEARLRCSPMKGHSHVYWYRQLPEEGLKFMVYLQKENIIDESGMPKERFSAEFPKEGPSILRIQQVVRGDSAAYFCASSPQQRLDYNEQFFGPGTRLTVL.

The J gene is TRBJ2-2, the V gene TRBV11-2; D call uncertain. The germline V gene has CDR1 SGHAT and CDR2 FQNNGV. The V end was cut by 3 bases, the J end by 0 bases, with 8 bases between. This CDR3 is built from 15 residues. CDR3 sequence: CASSLEPSNTGELFF. The CDR3 DNA is TGTGCCAGCAGCTTGGAGCCGTCGAACACCGGGGAGCTGTTTTTT.

This clone showed up just a few times. The chain carries TRBV11-2 and TRBJ1-5, with D tentatively TRBD1 (5 bases). Germline V gives CDR1 SGHAT, CDR2 FQNNGV. V gave up 0 bases and J gave up 4 bases, with 10 bases separating them. CDR3 length: 15 amino acids. The CDR3 sequence: CASSLDPGPNQPQHF. The CDR3 coding sequence is TGTGCCAGCAGCTTAGATCCAGGGCCAAATCAGCCCCAGCATTTT. The full variable domain, in which reference TRBV11-2 and TRBJ1-5 provide the parts outside the CDR3, is EAGVAQSPRYKIIEKRQSVAFWCNPISGHATLYWYQQILGQGPKLLIQFQNNGVVDDSQLPKDRFSAERLKGVDSTLKIQPAKLEDSAVYLCASSLDPGPNQPQHFGDGTRLSIL.

The chain joins TRBV11-2 to TRBJ1-5, with 7 bases aligning to TRBD1. The ends lost 5 bases at V and 4 bases at J; junction bases unmatched: 8. The CDR3 spans 15 residues. Germline V gene lookup returns CDR1 SGHAT and CDR2 FQNNGV. CDR3 sequence reads: CASSRGRQGNQPQHF. CDR3 DNA sequence: TGTGCCAGCAGCCGCGGGAGACAGGGAAATCAGCCCCAGCATTTT. Together with reference TRBV11-2 and TRBJ1-5, the CDR3 gives the full variable domain: EAGVAQSPRYKIIEKRQSVAFWCNPISGHATLYWYQQILGQGPKLLIQFQNNGVVDDSQLPKDRFSAERLKGVDSTLKIQPAKLEDSAVYLCASSRGRQGNQPQHFGDGTRLSIL.

V usage is TRBV7-3 and J usage is TRBJ2-2, with D hard to call. V was pared by 5 bases and J by 1 base, with 14 bases between. Germline V gene data show CDR1 as SGHTA and CDR2 as FQGTGA. The CDR3 runs 16 residues. Here the CDR3 reads CASSLDPGLNTGELFF. The CDR3, as DNA: TGTGCCAGCAGCCTAGATCCCGGGCTGAACACCGGGGAGCTGTTTTTT.